This T cell receptor beta chain was documented in a study of PD-1 blockade in classical Hodgkin lymphoma. Study results and limitations: What caused the repertoire differences, perhaps disease activity or prior therapy, remains undefined. It was reported that newly diagnosed patients had less baseline TCR diversity than healthy donors. By cycle point C4D1, TCR diversity had risen significantly in CD4+ cells (but not CD8+ cells).

Generated by immunoSEQ multiplex PCR, the TCRdb table keeps only in-frame clones and is missing some. There are 84,000 or so clones in the sample; 80% to 95% occur only once, and roughly 3% lies in the top ten. In regard to this clone: The antigen is undetermined.

Following autologous stem cell transplantation, relapse occurred in every patient, and exposure to brentuximab vedotin varied. The CDR3 runs to 14 residues. J lost 5 bases, V lost 3 bases, and 0 bases had no gene match. The germline V gene encodes CDR1 SGHTA and CDR2 FQGNSA. The specimen comprised peripheral blood mononuclear cells (PBMCs), sampled before the second cycle of nivolumab. The gene calls are TRBV7-2 and TRBJ2-7; TRBD2 matches 14 bases. The TCR was taken from a human donor with classical Hodgkin lymphoma. CDR3 nucleotides: TGTGCCAGCAGCTTGGGACTAGCGGGAGACGAGCAGTACTTC. Translation gives CASSLGLAGDEQYF.